One sample yielded the 15 T cell receptor beta chains listed below, sequenced in a study of CD8+ T cells in alopecia areata. Extracted from the samples, RNA was reverse transcribed into cDNA to serve as the sequencing template. Libraries were prepared by immunoSEQ multiplex PCR; TCRdb keeps only in-frame clonotypes and omits some of them. The table includes more than 90,000 clones, just under 60% detected once. Treatment denoted: oral pan-JAK inhibitor, 5-10 mg twice daily. The material sequenced was CD8+ T cells sorted from blood, taken at roughly week 55, from a patient treated with tofacitinib. The receptor source for this set is a human donor with alopecia areata.

This clone occurred once. The chain combines TRBV13 with TRBJ2-3; either TRBD1 or TRBD2 may supply D (5 bases each). The V gene lost 6 bases and the J gene lost 2 bases, with 9 bases spanning the gap. The germline V gene encodes CDR1 PRHDT and CDR2 FYEKMQ (reference sequence). This CDR3 comprises 13 residues. In nucleotides, the CDR3 is TGTGCCAGCAGGAGAGGGACCACAGATACGCAGTATTTT. Encoded protein: CASRRGTTDTQYF.

The rearrangement links TRBV4-1 to TRBJ2-1; possible D gene TRBD1, 5 bases. There are 16 residues in the CDR3. V was shortened by 6 bases and J by 4 bases, with 19 bases between the two germline ends. In germline, CDR1 is MGHRA, CDR2 YSYEKL. DNA for the CDR3: TGCGCCAGCAGTCATGGAATTCGACAGCTTTACAATGAGCAGTTCTTC. It codes for CASSHGIRQLYNEQFF.

This chain uses TRBV9 with TRBJ2-1; a weak D match, TRBD1 (6 bases). Germline V CDR1 and CDR2: SGDLS, YYNGEE. The V and J ends lost 0 bases and 7 bases respectively, with 14 bases between them. CDR3 length: 15 residues. CDR3 sequence: CASSVAFTGKNEQFF. The CDR3 DNA reads TGTGCCAGCAGCGTAGCATTTACAGGGAAGAATGAGCAGTTCTTC.

This clone was recorded a few times. The J gene is TRBJ1-4, the V gene TRBV2, with a possible D match to TRBD1 (5 bases). The CDR3 extends over 14 amino acids. Germline V gene sequence: CDR1 SNHLY, CDR2 FYNNEI. V lost 5 bases to trimming and J lost 4 bases, with 11 bases between them. As DNA, the CDR3 is TGTGCCAGCAGTTTGACAGTGTATAATGAAAAACTGTTTTTT. Translating gives CASSLTVYNEKLFF.

The genes are TRBV5-1 and TRBJ2-7; 9 bases agree with TRBD1. Looked up from germline, CDR1 is SGHRS and CDR2 is YFSETQ. The CDR3 is made up of 16 amino acids. Losses at the gene ends were 0 bases for V and 4 bases for J; bases not matched to a gene: 8. CDR3 bases: TGCGCCAGCAGCTTGGGATCTCCCGGGACAGGGTACGAGCAGTACTTC. This codes for CASSLGSPGTGYEQYF.

This chain links TRBV4-1 with TRBJ2-2; 9 nucleotides line up with TRBD2. This CDR3 is 16 amino acids long. V was clipped by 4 bases and J by 2 bases; unmatched bases: 5. The V gene's germline CDR1 is MGHRA and CDR2 YSYEKL. The CDR3 sequence is CASSPTGTSNTGELFF. Written as DNA, the CDR3 is TGCGCCAGCAGCCCGACTGGGACTAGCAACACCGGGGAGCTGTTTTTT.

This clone was picked up a small number of times. The chain links TRBV19 to TRBJ2-3; 11 bases agree with TRBD1. J lost 5 bases, V lost 4 bases, and 8 bases had no gene match. The CDR3 spans 16 residues. Germline CDR1 is LNHDA and CDR2 is SQIVND (reference sequence). The CDR3 nucleotides read TGTGCCAGTAGTACACCCGGGACAGGGGGGCGAGATACGCAGTATTTT. Its protein is CASSTPGTGGRDTQYF.

Points on this clone: One end of the junction is discordant with germline, which a read error may explain. The chain couples TRBV5-6 to TRBJ1-3; D possibly corresponds to TRBD1 (6 bases). Per the germline V gene, CDR1 is SGHDT and CDR2 is YYEEEE. This CDR3 spans 12 amino acids. CDR3 sequence: CASSLDRTALDF. In nucleotides, the CDR3 is TGTGCCAGCAGCTTGGACCGGACAGCGCTGGATTTT.

The CDR3 DNA reads as TGTGCCAGCAGTCCCGTCGTACAGACGGGCACTGAAGCTTTCTTT. This encodes CASSPVVQTGTEAFF. The V gene is TRBV27, the J gene TRBJ1-1; D gene ambiguous. The V gene's germline CDR1 is MNHEY and CDR2 SMNVEV (reference sequence). This CDR3 spans 15 amino acids. Between the trimmed V and J ends, which lost 5 bases and 4 bases, there was a span of 17 bases.

With respect to this clone: Different DNA sequences within this sample yield the same CDR3. The V call is TRBV5-6, the J call TRBJ2-6, with D unclear. There are 14 residues in the CDR3. The V gene lost 5 bases and the J gene lost 0 bases, with 6 bases spanning the gap. Germline CDR1 SGHDT, CDR2 YYEEEE. The CDR3 nucleotides read TGTGCCAGCAGATGGGGCTCTGGGGCCAACGTCCTGACTTTC. Protein sequence: CASRWGSGANVLTF.

This clone was counted a few times. The rearrangement uses TRBV10-3 and TRBJ2-2; a weak D match, TRBD1 (6 bases). The germline CDR1 and CDR2 sequences are ENHRY and SYGVKD. The CDR3 covers 16 residues. V lost 7 bases, J lost 2 bases, and 17 bases lay in between. For the CDR3, the DNA is TGTGCCATCACTCCCACCTCAGGGGTTAACACCGGGGAGCTGTTTTTT. Translated: CAITPTSGVNTGELFF.

The chain employs TRBV2 and TRBJ2-5; D is undetermined. Trimming removed 3 bases at V and 0 bases at J, with 8 bases between. The CDR3 loop spans 14 amino acids. Germline CDR1 is SNHLY and CDR2 is FYNNEI. The CDR3 here is CASSDWRNQETQYF. The CDR3 DNA reads as TGTGCCAGCAGTGATTGGCGGAACCAAGAGACCCAGTACTTC.

The rearrangement links TRBV10-3 to TRBJ2-3, with TRBD1 as a possible D gene (6 bases). Trimming left V 3 bases short and J 4 bases short, with 14 bases between. This CDR3 has 15 amino acids. CDR1 ENHRY and CDR2 SYGVKD come from the germline V gene. The CDR3 protein is CAISDTGIRPDTQYF. CDR3 in DNA: TGTGCCATCAGTGATACAGGGATCAGACCAGATACGCAGTATTTT.

The V and J genes are TRBV5-6 and TRBJ2-5; 8 nucleotides align to TRBD1. CDR3 length: 16 residues. V lost 0 bases and J lost 5; bases outside the gene matches: 9. Germline V CDR1 and CDR2: SGHDT, YYEEEE. The CDR3: CASSLALDRGWETQYF. The CDR3 nucleotides are TGTGCCAGCAGCTTGGCCCTCGACAGGGGATGGGAGACCCAGTACTTC.

V and J are TRBV6-4 and TRBJ2-1; the D is unclear. Germline V gives CDR1 MRHNA, CDR2 SNTAGT. The CDR3 runs to 13 residues. V was shortened by 6 bases and J by 4 bases, with 10 bases between the two germline ends. DNA of the CDR3: TGTGCCAGCAGCCGGGCCGGGTACAATGAGCAGTTCTTC. It is translated as CASSRAGYNEQFF.